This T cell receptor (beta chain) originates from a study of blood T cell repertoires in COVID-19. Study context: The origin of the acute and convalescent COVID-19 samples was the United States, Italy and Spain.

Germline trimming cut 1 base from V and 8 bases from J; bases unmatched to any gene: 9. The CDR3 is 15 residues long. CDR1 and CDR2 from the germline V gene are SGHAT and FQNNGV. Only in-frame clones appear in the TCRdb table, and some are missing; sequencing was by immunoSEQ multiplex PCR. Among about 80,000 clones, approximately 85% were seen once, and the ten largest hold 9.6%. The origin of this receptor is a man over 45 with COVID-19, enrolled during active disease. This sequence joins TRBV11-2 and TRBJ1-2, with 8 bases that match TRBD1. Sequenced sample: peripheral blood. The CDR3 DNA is TGTGCCAGCAGCTTAGGCAGGGGGCTGCTTCAGGGCTACACCTTC. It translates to CASSLGRGLLQGYTF. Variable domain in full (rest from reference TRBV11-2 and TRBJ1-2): EAGVAQSPRYKIIEKRQSVAFWCNPISGHATLYWYQQILGQGPKLLIQFQNNGVVDDSQLPKDRFSAERLKGVDSTLKIQPAKLEDSAVYLCASSLGRGLLQGYTFGSGTRLTVV.